Following are 6 T cell receptor beta chains from one sample sequenced in a study of shared clonotypes between healthy human individuals. Assay: immunoSEQ multiplex PCR; the TCRdb copy retains only in-frame clones and omits some. The table records roughly 1.5 million clones, roughly 98% of them present only once. Sample: naive CD4+ T cells sorted from blood. Sample subset: CD45RA+ positively selected. These receptors all come from a young man in good health.

The chain couples TRBV14 to TRBJ2-3, with TRBD2 matching 7 bases. CDR1 and CDR2 (germline): SGHDN, FVKESK. The CDR3 is 15 residues long. The V segment lost 4 bases and the J segment 4 bases; nucleotides outside the gene matches: 8. CDR3 protein: CASSPLLAAADTQYF. CDR3 bases: TGTGCCAGCAGCCCCCTTCTAGCGGCCGCAGATACGCAGTATTTT.

This chain links TRBV6-4 with TRBJ2-2; 11 bases fit TRBD2. CDR3 length: 16 residues. Unmatched junction bases numbered 9, after V lost 5 bases and J lost 7 bases. The V gene's germline CDR1 is MRHNA and CDR2 SNTAGT. CDR3 bases: TGTGCCAGCAGTCCTACTAGCGGGAGTGTTATCGGGGAGCTGTTTTTT. It specifies CASSPTSGSVIGELFF.

J is TRBJ1-5 and V is TRBV5-8, with 9 positions matching TRBD1. Looked up from germline, CDR1 is SGHTS and CDR2 is YDEGEE. The CDR3 is made up of 16 amino acids. With V trimmed by 3 bases and J by 5 bases, 9 bases remained unmatched. The CDR3 here is CASSSGTGTFDQPQHF. The CDR3 DNA sequence: TGTGCCAGCAGCTCCGGGACAGGGACGTTCGATCAGCCCCAGCATTTT.

In regard to this clone: The sample contains more than one DNA sequence encoding this CDR3. The chain recombines TRBV11-2 with TRBJ2-1; no clear D. CDR1 and CDR2 (germline): SGHAT, FQNNGV. The CDR3 consists of 15 residues. V was shortened by 5 bases and J by 0 bases, with 11 bases between the two germline ends. For the CDR3, the DNA is TGTGCCAGCAGCCGTACCCTGAGCTCCTACAATGAGCAGTTCTTC. This encodes CASSRTLSSYNEQFF. The full variable domain, its missing parts supplied by reference TRBV11-2 and TRBJ2-1, is EAGVAQSPRYKIIEKRQSVAFWCNPISGHATLYWYQQILGQGPKLLIQFQNNGVVDDSQLPKDRFSAERLKGVDSTLKIQPAKLEDSAVYLCASSRTLSSYNEQFFGPGTRLTVL.

The genes are TRBV9 and TRBJ2-3, with TRBD1 identical over 9 bases. This CDR3 is built from 17 residues. Looked up from germline, CDR1 is SGDLS and CDR2 is YYNGEE. V was clipped by 0 bases and J by 2 bases; unmatched bases: 7. In DNA form, the CDR3 reads TGTGCCAGCAGCGTAGTTCCCGGGACAGGGTACACAGATACGCAGTATTTT. Encoded protein: CASSVVPGTGYTDTQYF. Supplemented by reference TRBV9 and TRBJ2-3, the full variable domain reads DSGVTQTPKHLITATGQRVTLRCSPRSGDLSVYWYQQSLDQGLQFLIQYYNGEERAKGNILERFSAQQFPDLHSELNLSSLELGDSALYFCASSVVPGTGYTDTQYFGPGTRLTVL.

The chain couples TRBV4-2 to TRBJ2-1, with D perhaps TRBD2 (5 bases). V shed 0 bases and J shed 6 bases, with 18 bases lying between them. CDR3 length: 17 residues. Germline-derived CDR1 and CDR2 are LGHNA and YNFKEQ. This CDR3 reads CASSQDSWDSESNEQFF. The DNA for the CDR3 is TGTGCCAGCAGCCAAGATTCCTGGGATAGCGAATCCAATGAGCAGTTCTTC.